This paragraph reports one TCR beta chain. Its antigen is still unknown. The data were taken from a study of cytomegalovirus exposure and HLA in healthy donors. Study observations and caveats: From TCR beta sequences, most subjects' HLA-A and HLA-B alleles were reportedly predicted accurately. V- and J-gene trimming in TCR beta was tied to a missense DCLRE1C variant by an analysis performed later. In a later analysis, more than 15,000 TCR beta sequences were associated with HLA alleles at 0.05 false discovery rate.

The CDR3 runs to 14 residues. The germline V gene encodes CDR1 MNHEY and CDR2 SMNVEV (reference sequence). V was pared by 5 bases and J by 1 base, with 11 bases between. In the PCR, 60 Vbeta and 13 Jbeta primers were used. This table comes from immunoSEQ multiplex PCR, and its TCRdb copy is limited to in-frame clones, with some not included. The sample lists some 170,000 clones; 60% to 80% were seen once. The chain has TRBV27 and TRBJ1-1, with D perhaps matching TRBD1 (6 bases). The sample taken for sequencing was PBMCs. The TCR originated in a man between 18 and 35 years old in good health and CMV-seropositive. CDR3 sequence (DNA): TGTGCCAGCAGTCAATTGACAGGGAACACTGAAGCTTTCTTT. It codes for CASSQLTGNTEAFF.